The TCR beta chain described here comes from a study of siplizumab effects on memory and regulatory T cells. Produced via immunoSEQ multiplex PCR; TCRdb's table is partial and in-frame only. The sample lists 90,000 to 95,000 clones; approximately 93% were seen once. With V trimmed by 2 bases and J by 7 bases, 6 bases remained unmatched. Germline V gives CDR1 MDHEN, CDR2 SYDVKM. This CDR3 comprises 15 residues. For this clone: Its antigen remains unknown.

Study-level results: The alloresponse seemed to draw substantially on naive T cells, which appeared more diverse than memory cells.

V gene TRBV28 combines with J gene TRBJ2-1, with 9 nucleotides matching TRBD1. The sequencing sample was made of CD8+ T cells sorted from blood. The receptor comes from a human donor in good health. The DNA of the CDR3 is TGTGCCAGCAGTTTAACGGGACAGGGATTAAATGAGCAGTTCTTC. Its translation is CASSLTGQGLNEQFF.